A single sample gave rise to the 30 T cell receptor beta chains below, sequenced in a study of OX40 agonist ivuxolimab in advanced cancers. Sequencing used immunoSEQ multiplex PCR; TCRdb keeps in-frame clones, though not all of them. The table shows tens of thousands of clones, with around 83% occurring only once. This sample comprised CD4+ or CD8+ T cells sorted from blood, obtained in a trial of the OX40 agonist ivuxolimab. These receptors all come from an adult with an advanced solid tumor such as melanoma, head and neck, liver or kidney cancer.

This clone is judged medium-sized. Other DNA sequences in the same sample also yield this CDR3. J is TRBJ2-3 and V is TRBV5-1; 11 bases agree with TRBD2. Losses at the gene ends were 4 bases for V and 5 bases for J; bases not matched to a gene: 12. Germline assignment: CDR1 SGHRS and CDR2 YFSETQ. The CDR3 is 17 amino acids. As DNA, the CDR3 is TGCGCCAGCAGCGCCGTGACTAGCGGGACCCGAGGAGATACGCAGTATTTT. Its protein is CASSAVTSGTRGDTQYF. Supplemented by reference TRBV5-1 and TRBJ2-3, the full variable domain reads KAGVTQTPRYLIKTRGQQVTLSCSPISGHRSVSWYQQTPGQGLQFLFEYFSETQRNKGNFPGRFSGRQFSNSRSEMNVSTLELGDSALYLCASSAVTSGTRGDTQYFGPGTRLTVL.

The V call is TRBV29-1, the J call TRBJ2-2, with 10 positions matching TRBD1. The CDR3 has 14 residues. The germline CDR1 and CDR2 sequences are SQVTM and ANQGSEA. J was trimmed by 5 bases and V by 5 bases; bases with no gene match: 5. DNA for the CDR3: TGCAGCGTTCGCGGACAGGGGGGGACCGGGGAGCTGTTTTTT. This sequence encodes CSVRGQGGTGELFF.

V is TRBV7-9 and J is TRBJ1-1, with unresolved D. The germline CDR1 and CDR2 sequences are SEHNR and FQNEAQ (reference sequence). V lost 5 bases and J 1 base, leaving 11 bases between the germline ends. This CDR3 region has 14 residues. Here the CDR3 reads CASSRNSPNTEAFF. CDR3 DNA: TGTGCCAGCAGCCGAAATTCCCCGAACACTGAAGCTTTCTTT.

The chain employs TRBV2 and TRBJ1-2; possibly TRBD1 for D (6 bases). Between the trimmed V and J ends, which lost 5 bases and 2 bases, there was a span of 12 bases. The CDR3 sequence is 14 residues long. Germline V lookup: CDR1 SNHLY, CDR2 FYNNEI. The CDR3 DNA reads as TGTGCCAGCAGTCCGACAGGAATGAACTATGGCTACACCTTC. It specifies CASSPTGMNYGYTF.

The genes are TRBV5-6 and TRBJ1-3, with 7 positions matching TRBD1. This CDR3 has 15 residues. Looked up from germline, CDR1 is SGHDT and CDR2 is YYEEEE. The V segment lost 3 bases and the J segment 0 bases; nucleotides outside the gene matches: 3. CDR3: CASSSWTGSGNTIYF. The CDR3 DNA reads TGTGCCAGCAGCTCGTGGACAGGCTCTGGAAACACCATATATTTT.

V gene TRBV19 combines with J gene TRBJ1-5; no firm D call. CDR3 size: 14 residues. V dropped 5 bases and J dropped 5 bases, with 13 bases sitting between them. In germline, CDR1 is LNHDA, CDR2 SQIVND (reference sequence). Here the CDR3 DNA reads TGTGCCAGTAGTCGCACAGCTTTTTATCAGCCCCAGCATTTT. Protein: CASSRTAFYQPQHF.

CDR3 nucleotide sequence: TGCGCCAGCAGCCAAGGGGACGGGGGGGACTACGAGCAGTACTTC. Its translation: CASSQGDGGDYEQYF. The V gene is TRBV4-3, the J gene TRBJ2-7; 8 nucleotides line up with TRBD2. Per germline, CDR1 LGHNA and CDR2 YSLEER. With V trimmed by 1 base and J by 3 bases, 5 bases remained unmatched. The CDR3 sequence is 15 residues long.

This clone qualifies as medium-sized (0.01 to 0.1%). The rearrangement uses TRBV1 and TRBJ2-2; the table's D call of TRBD1 was not tested on the DNA. TRBV1 is a recognized pseudogene. The CDR3 is made up of 20 amino acids. The CDR3 region has the DNA TGCACCAGCAGCCACGACCCTCCCGGGACAGGGGCGCTTCGGCGGGGGGAGCTGTTTTTT. It yields the protein CTSSHDPPGTGALRRGELFF.

This clone was observed a single time. This chain connects TRBV7-2 to TRBJ1-2, with a weak D call TRBD1 (6 bases). Germline V gene sequence: CDR1 SGHTA, CDR2 FQGNSA. Trimming shortened V by 3 bases and J by 3 bases, and 8 bases separated the two germline ends. The CDR3 consists of 13 residues. CDR3 sequence (DNA): TGTGCCAGCAGCTTTGGGGGCGACTATGGCTACACCTTC. It codes for CASSFGGDYGYTF.

V usage is TRBV2 and J usage is TRBJ2-1; D possibly corresponds to TRBD2 (5 bases). Germline V gene sequence: CDR1 SNHLY, CDR2 FYNNEI. V lost 6 bases to trimming and J lost 4 bases, with 16 bases between them. The CDR3 is 15 amino acids. In nucleotides, the CDR3 is TGTGCCAGCAGGATAATAGCGTCTAGGTACAATGAGCAGTTCTTC. Translation gives CASRIIASRYNEQFF.

This chain links TRBV7-2 with TRBJ1-2; D call uncertain. V lost 2 bases, J lost 8 bases, and 3 bases lay in between. From germline, CDR1 is SGHTA and CDR2 FQGNSA. The CDR3 contains 10 residues. CDR3 in amino acids: CASSLTGYTF. The CDR3 nucleotides read TGTGCCAGCAGCTTAACCGGCTACACCTTC.

The chain employs TRBV18 and TRBJ2-3; D is possibly TRBD1 (5 bases). There are 17 residues in the CDR3. Trimming left V 3 bases short and J 2 bases short, with 18 bases between. Germline V gene lookup returns CDR1 KGHSH and CDR2 LQKENI. DNA of the CDR3: TGTGCCAGCTCACCCCTGTCGACAGTCGTGACCACAGATACGCAGTATTTT. This encodes CASSPLSTVVTTDTQYF.

The CDR3 loop is CASRDRVGNQPQHF. The CDR3 bases are TGTGCCAGCAGGGACAGGGTTGGAAATCAGCCCCAGCATTTT. This chain uses TRBV5-6 with TRBJ1-5; 8 bases match TRBD1. The CDR3 runs to 14 residues. Germline V lookup: CDR1 SGHDT, CDR2 YYEEEE. The J segment lost 4 bases and the V segment lost 5 bases, leaving 5 bases of the junction unmatched. Filled out from reference TRBV5-6 and TRBJ1-5, the complete variable domain reads DAGVTQSPTHLIKTRGQQVTLRCSPKSGHDTVSWYQQALGQGPQFIFQYYEEEERQRGNFPDRFSGHQFPNYSSELNVNALLLGDSALYLCASRDRVGNQPQHFGDGTRLSIL.

V is TRBV29-1 and J is TRBJ1-2, with D possibly being TRBD1 (6 bases). This CDR3 has 11 amino acids. V was pared by 7 bases and J by 4 bases, with 10 bases between. Germline-derived CDR1 and CDR2 are SQVTM and ANQGSEA. The CDR3 here is CSALDSYGYTF. The CDR3 region has the DNA TGCAGCGCCTTGGACAGCTATGGCTACACCTTC.

This clone occurred once. The rearrangement uses TRBV10-3 and TRBJ2-7; 15 nucleotides align to TRBD2. Germline CDR1 ENHRY, CDR2 SYGVKD. J was trimmed by 3 bases and V by 6 bases; bases with no gene match: 9. This CDR3 comprises 17 residues. CDR3 coding DNA: TGTGCCATCAGAACCGGGACTAGCGGGGGGCCCAACTACGAGCAGTACTTC. Protein sequence: CAIRTGTSGGPNYEQYF.

This clone was counted once. The CDR3 loop reads CASSLGDRYFLGGANVLTF. In DNA, the CDR3 is TGTGCCAGCAGCTTAGGAGACAGGTATTTTCTCGGCGGGGCCAACGTCCTGACTTTC. The V gene is TRBV7-2, the J gene TRBJ2-6, with D perhaps matching TRBD1 (6 bases). The germline V gene encodes CDR1 SGHTA and CDR2 FQGNSA. This CDR3 region has 19 residues. Trimming pared 1 base from V and 4 bases from J, leaving 20 bases between. Drawing the rest from reference TRBV7-2 and TRBJ2-6, the complete variable domain is GAGVSQSPSNKVTEKGKDVELRCDPISGHTALYWYRQSLGQGLEFLIYFQGNSAPDKSGLPSDRFSAERTGGSVSTLTIQRTQQEDSAVYLCASSLGDRYFLGGANVLTFGAGSRLTVL.

The genes are TRBV5-1 and TRBJ2-1; weak D call: TRBD2 (6 bases). V shed 0 bases and J shed 3 bases, with 10 bases lying between them. The V gene's germline CDR1 is SGHRS and CDR2 YFSETQ. The CDR3 extends over 15 amino acids. CDR3 sequence: CASSLAMGGYNEQFF. DNA of the CDR3: TGCGCCAGCAGCTTGGCCATGGGGGGCTACAATGAGCAGTTCTTC.

This rearrangement joins TRBV7-2 to TRBJ1-2; TRBD1 matches at 8 bases. V lost 6 bases to trimming and J lost 6 bases; unmatched junction nucleotides: 6. This CDR3 has 13 amino acids. Per germline, CDR1 SGHTA and CDR2 FQGNSA. Here the CDR3 DNA reads TGTGCCAGCAGTTACGACAGGGGAGATGGCTACACCTTC. Translation: CASSYDRGDGYTF.

The V call is TRBV10-3, the J call TRBJ2-3; TRBD1 might be the D (6 bases). This CDR3 region has 16 residues. The V and J ends lost 0 bases and 5 bases respectively, with 15 bases between them. Looked up from germline, CDR1 is ENHRY and CDR2 is SYGVKD. For the CDR3, the DNA is TGTGCCATCAGTGAGTCGTGGGGGCAGGCGGGAGATACGCAGTATTTT. Translated, it gives CAISESWGQAGDTQYF.

The V and J genes are TRBV6-5 and TRBJ1-2; no firm D call. Trimming took off 7 bases at V and 7 bases at J, with 13 bases between the two ends. The CDR3 runs to 12 residues. Germline-derived CDR1 and CDR2 are MNHEY and SVGAGI. CDR3 sequence reads: CASKAAVGGYTF. CDR3 nucleotide sequence: TGTGCCAGCAAAGCCGCCGTCGGTGGCTACACCTTC.

The J gene is TRBJ2-3, the V gene TRBV4-3; possible D gene TRBD1, 7 bases. Germline assignment: CDR1 LGHNA and CDR2 YSLEER. The CDR3 runs to 20 residues. V dropped 0 bases and J dropped 4 bases, with 26 bases sitting between them. Written as DNA, the CDR3 is TGCGCCAGCAGCCAAGACATGCTAGGGGGCGGGCCTCGGAGGGCAGATACGCAGTATTTT. Its translation: CASSQDMLGGGPRRADTQYF.

This rearrangement joins TRBV6-5 to TRBJ1-1; D might be TRBD1 (6 bases). CDR1 and CDR2 (germline): MNHEY, SVGAGI. The CDR3 is made up of 13 amino acids. V was trimmed by 6 bases and J by 11 bases, leaving 19 bases between them. CDR3: CASRPSTGRGAFF. CDR3 nucleotide sequence: TGTGCCAGCAGGCCGTCGACAGGCCGTGGGGCTTTCTTT.

Regarding this clone: The same CDR3 also results from other DNA sequences found in this sample. The chain carries TRBV2 and TRBJ2-2, with 8 bases aligning to TRBD1. The V and J ends lost 6 bases and 1 base, in that order; junction bases with no gene match: 1. This CDR3 spans 14 amino acids. CDR1 is SNHLY, CDR2 FYNNEI, per germline. CDR3 sequence: CASRGTGNTGELFF. As DNA, the CDR3 is TGTGCCAGCAGAGGGACAGGGAACACCGGGGAGCTGTTTTTT.

This clone came up a few times. The chain recombines TRBV4-2 with TRBJ1-5; 7 nucleotides agree with TRBD1. CDR1 is LGHNA and CDR2 is YNFKEQ in the germline V gene. V was clipped by 0 bases and J by 0 bases; unmatched bases: 8. The CDR3 length is 18 residues. The CDR3 loop reads CASSQDRGGQLSNQPQHF. CDR3 sequence (DNA): TGTGCCAGCAGCCAAGATCGTGGGGGACAGCTTAGCAATCAGCCCCAGCATTTT.

This clone was observed once. The V and J genes are TRBV7-2 and TRBJ1-5; no definite D call. V lost 2 bases and J lost 0, with 11 bases in between. The V gene's germline CDR1 is SGHTA and CDR2 FQGNSA. CDR3 length: 16 residues. In DNA form, the CDR3 reads TGTGCCAGCAGCTTACGGAAACGGGTTAGCAATCAGCCCCAGCATTTT. Amino acids: CASSLRKRVSNQPQHF.

The chain employs TRBV7-2 and TRBJ1-3; 7 bases map to TRBD1. CDR1 and CDR2 from the germline V gene are SGHTA and FQGNSA. V was clipped by 5 bases and J by 0 bases; unmatched bases: 4. This CDR3 comprises 15 residues. As DNA, the CDR3 is TGTGCCAGCAGCCCAGGGACAGTCTCTGGAAACACCATATATTTT. Its translation: CASSPGTVSGNTIYF.

This clone appeared a single time. V and J are TRBV2 and TRBJ2-3; 11 nucleotides line up with TRBD2. Germline V lookup: CDR1 SNHLY, CDR2 FYNNEI. The V segment lost 7 bases and the J segment 7 bases; nucleotides outside the gene matches: 7. CDR3 length: 14 amino acids. The CDR3 loop is CASNVLAGANTQYF. The CDR3 region has the DNA TGTGCCAGCAATGTACTAGCGGGGGCCAATACGCAGTATTTT.

The rearrangement links TRBV27 to TRBJ1-5, with TRBD1 matching over 8 bases. The J segment lost 5 bases and the V segment lost 7 bases, leaving 10 bases of the junction unmatched. Germline CDR1 MNHEY, CDR2 SMNVEV (reference sequence). The CDR3 totals 15 residues. CDR3 DNA: TGTGCCAGCACCCTCACAGGACAGGGCGATCAGCCCCAGCATTTT. Protein product: CASTLTGQGDQPQHF.

This chain's CDR3 is CASSVGGRGREETQYF. The CDR3 nucleotides are TGTGCCAGCAGCGTGGGGGGCAGGGGGCGCGAAGAGACCCAGTACTTC. This sequence joins TRBV9 and TRBJ2-5, with TRBD1 matching 8 bases. From germline, CDR1 is SGDLS and CDR2 YYNGEE. The CDR3 sequence is 16 residues long. V was pared by 2 bases and J by 3 bases, with 9 bases of the junction left unmatched.

This clone was counted a few times. V usage is TRBV20-1 and J usage is TRBJ1-2; D unresolved. This CDR3 region has 10 residues. V was cut by 2 bases and J by 8 bases, with 6 bases left in between. Germline CDR1 DFQATT, CDR2 SNEGSKA (reference sequence). The CDR3 loop reads CSARREGYTF. The CDR3 DNA follows: TGCAGTGCTAGAAGGGAGGGCTACACCTTC.